This T cell receptor beta chain was captured in a study of naive and memory T cell subsets (dated by TCRdb to about 2017). Concerning the study at large: An open-source, UMI-based TCR alpha and beta sequencing pipeline was applied to sorted naive and memory peripheral blood T cell subsets. The functional CMV T cell responses agreed completely with IgG serology results. RNA was DNase-treated and reverse transcribed with TCR constant-region primers, mostly using SuperScript III.

Library preparation used UMI-ligation and nested PCR. The beta constant-region primer consisted of an equimolar mixture of two oligonucleotides that together covered TRBC1 and TRBC2. The ligated cDNA went through four rounds of PCR with nested alpha and beta constant-region primers together with the SP2 primer. A single-stranded oligonucleotide carrying the SP2 primer and a 12-nucleotide UMI was ligated to the 3' end of the cDNA by T4 RNA ligase 1. The ligation reaction was incubated at 16°C for roughly 19-24 hours. PCR2 was typically run as a SYBR Green qPCR and stopped at a predetermined threshold to prevent over-amplification. Apart from the first purification, every purification step used Agencourt AMPure XP magnetic beads. Libraries were quantified by Qubit and checked on a TapeStation, where a main peak was expected near 650 bp. The pooled libraries were sequenced on an Illumina MiSeq using v2 2x251 paired-end kits, which usually yielded roughly 1-2 million reads per sample. Each sample's library went into the pool at roughly 4.4 nM, and roughly 4.5-7.5% PhiX was added to help with cluster recognition. Per the authors' processing: Decombinator assigned V and J genes to Demultiplexor-processed FASTQ reads by tag matching, allowing a single base-pair mismatch. Collapsinator relied on UMIs to fix sequencing errors as well as frequency errors caused by PCR heterogeneity. CDR3Translator translated TCRs and extracted CDR3s from the conserved cysteine to the FGXG phenylalanine, flagging non-productive sequences. Gini, Shannon entropy and inverse Simpson indices were calculated on repertoires subsampled to equal numbers of UMI-defined TCRs. Clonotype abundance distributions were fitted to a power law by maximum likelihood within the linear range. On one naive CD8 sample, the pipeline and MIGEC gave similar UMI counts, unique TCR numbers and clonal distributions. Repertoires were searched for around 8,000 CMV-associated CDR3 sequences compiled from VDJdb and a published dataset. The public reads were quality trimmed at Q25 with fastp and then assembled into clones with MiXCR by TCRdb, keeping productive beta chains. Each record represents a unique CDR3 protein, reported with the most common genes and DNA among its rows. These V and J calls derive from TCRdb rather than the authors' analysis. Recorded for this sample are 25,000 to 40,000 distinct CDR3 sequences; approximately 17% of them occurred a single time. Jointly, the top ten make up less than 3.5% of the sample.

Separate amplification of TCR alpha and beta chain libraries was performed from the second PCR step onward. CMV status of each donor was established by measuring IFNgamma production from CD4+ T cells after fresh PBMCs were stimulated overnight with CMV viral lysate. CD4 T cells were positively selected using Miltenyi beads, after which CD8 T cells were positively selected from the CD4-negative fraction. Cells stained for CD3, CD4, CD8, CD45RA, CD27 and a live/dead dye were sorted on a BD Aria II into four subsets by CD45RA and CD27. Effector memory cells were sorted as CD45RA-CD27-, and EMRA cells as CD45RA+CD27-. Blood was obtained from a few healthy volunteers, and the blood from each volunteer was fractionated into CD4 and CD8 T cells and subsequently into four differentiation subsets. About 120 ml of peripheral blood was taken from each donor, and PBMC were separated by density-gradient centrifugation on Ficoll-Paque PLUS. Sorted cells were lysed in RLT buffer, and RNA was extracted with a Qiagen RNeasy kit and stored at -80°C.

Comments on this clonotype: The clone's antigen remains unknown. No much larger clone exists at a distance of one base, and base qualities are not known.

General conclusions and limits of the study: The repertoire findings for the naive and memory subsets could not be validated, as no ground truth was available. In both CD4 and CD8 cells, going from naive through CM, EM and EMRA, the Gini index went up while Shannon and inverse Simpson diversity went down. RNA-based TCR counts may be influenced by expression changes linked to T cell activation and differentiation. Following error correction, more than 85% of naive TCR sequences occurred only once, which made naive abundance distributions much steeper than those of memory subsets. The abundance of TCRs followed a power law with an exponent that differed between naive and memory subsets yet stayed consistent across the three individuals. Each clonotype was defined as a single alpha or beta chain sequence rather than as a paired alpha/beta receptor.

Sequenced material: effector memory CD4+ T cells from blood. The cell subset or site label, read with the paper, signifies: effector memory, CD45RA- CD27-. The receptor was derived from a human donor in good health.

Read as DNA, the sequence is TGTGCCAGCAGTTACCCTAGCGGGAGCCCGACGCAGTATTTT. Translated, this is CASSYPSGSPTQYF. The chain joins TRBV6-2 or TRBV6-3 to TRBJ2-3; 10 central bases correspond to TRBD2. V is pruned by 2 bases and J by 9 bases, leaving 5 bases of the junction without a gene match. Reading the germline V gene gives CDR1 MNHEY and CDR2 SVGEGT. CDR3 length: 14 amino acids, cysteine to phenylalanine. The kept DNA is CDR3 alone, 42 bases in frame from the first base.